These 31 T cell receptor beta chains were sequenced from one sample in a study of T cells in Graves' hyperthyroidism and ophthalmopathy. Amplification targeted TCR beta CDR3 regions from RNA transcripts. HTBI primers were used for first-round RT-PCR of the TCR CDR3. TCRdb re-called the multiplex PCR reads with MiXCR, one entry per CDR3 protein. The sample has approximately 210,000 distinct CDR3 sequences, about 15% seen once. The specimen was blood. These receptors all stem from a man aged 45-65 years with Graves' hyperthyroidism.

The CDR3 here is CASIAAGKGYGYTF. CDR3 bases: TGTGCCAGCATCGCAGCAGGGAAGGGCTATGGCTACACCTTC. This chain joins TRBV6-1 and TRBJ1-2, with D possibly TRBD1 on 5 matching bases. Trimming left V 7 bases short and J 4 bases short, with 16 bases between. Germline V CDR1 and CDR2: MNHNS, SASEGT. The CDR3 extends over 14 amino acids.

This sequence joins TRBV20-1 and TRBJ2-5, with a tentative D call TRBD1 (6 bases). The germline V gene encodes CDR1 DFQATT and CDR2 SNEGSKA (reference sequence). The CDR3 extends over 14 amino acids. The V and J ends lost 6 bases and 4 bases respectively, with 18 bases between them. CDR3 sequence reads: CSAGVTGSLETQYF. CDR3 sequence (DNA): TGCAGTGCGGGCGTCACAGGGTCCTTAGAGACCCAGTACTTC.

The table lists this clonotype with a few counts. The CDR3, as DNA: TGTGCCAGCAGCACGGGCACCTCTAGCGGCCAACGTATCACGCAGTATTTT. Residues: CASSTGTSSGQRITQYF. The chain has TRBV14 and TRBJ2-3; TRBD2 aligns across 7 bases. V lost 5 bases and J lost 9; bases outside the gene matches: 20. The germline gives CDR1 SGHDN, CDR2 FVKESK. This CDR3 is 17 amino acids long.

Ten or more counts support this clonotype. The gene calls are TRBV30 and TRBJ2-5; 7 bases align to TRBD2. J was trimmed by 5 bases and V by 3 bases; bases with no gene match: 6. The germline gives CDR1 GTSNPN, CDR2 SVGIG (reference sequence). The CDR3 is made up of 13 amino acids. The CDR3 DNA sequence: TGTGCCTGGAGCGAAGCGGGACGGGAGACCCAGTACTTC. Amino acid sequence: CAWSEAGRETQYF.

This clonotype has just a few counts. The chain carries TRBV6-2 or TRBV6-3 and TRBJ2-7; weak D call: TRBD2 (6 bases). CDR3 size: 14 residues. V was shortened by 9 bases and J by 5 bases, with 20 bases between the two germline ends. CDR1 MNHEY and CDR2 SVGEGT come from the germline V gene. CDR3 in amino acids: CARSFGTPPDEQYF. CDR3 sequence (DNA): TGTGCCAGATCGTTCGGGACTCCACCTGACGAGCAGTACTTC.

The chain combines TRBV4-1 with TRBJ2-1, with D unresolved. The CDR3 has 17 residues. Germline loops: CDR1 MGHRA, CDR2 YSYEKL. V was shortened by 1 base and J by 5 bases, with 18 bases between the two germline ends. CDR3 sequence (DNA): TGCGCCAGCAGCCAAGTCCCCCTGAGGAGAGACAACAATGAGCAGTTCTTC. This codes for CASSQVPLRRDNNEQFF.

This clonotype has ten or more counts. The chain has TRBV7-2 and TRBJ2-2, with D possibly being TRBD2 (5 bases). CDR3 length: 16 residues. V was trimmed by 5 bases and J by 0 bases, leaving 13 bases between them. Germline loops: CDR1 SGHTA, CDR2 FQGNSA. The CDR3 nucleotides are TGTGCCAGCAGCCGGAGAGGGCTCGCGAACACCGGGGAGCTGTTTTTT. As protein: CASSRRGLANTGELFF.

This clonotype showed up many times. This rearrangement joins TRBV12-3 or TRBV12-4 to TRBJ1-1; 9 positions match TRBD1. V was clipped by 2 bases and J by 7 bases; unmatched bases: 2. This CDR3 has 13 amino acids. For the CDR3, the DNA is TGTGCCAGCAGTTTAACAGGGGGCCTTGAAGCTTTCTTT. Its protein is CASSLTGGLEAFF.

In its sample, this clonotype was seen many times. The chain recombines TRBV12-3 or TRBV12-4 with TRBJ1-4; D unclear. V lost 6 bases, J lost 4 bases, and 15 bases lay in between. CDR3 length: 15 amino acids. In DNA, the CDR3 is TGTGCCAGCAGCGTTACCAGGACTCATAATGAAAAACTGTTTTTT. This translates into CASSVTRTHNEKLFF.

The table lists this clonotype with many counts. The rearrangement uses TRBV11-2 and TRBJ2-5, with D unclear. V lost 1 base to trimming and J lost 5 bases, with 5 bases between them. The CDR3 is 12 residues long. Germline CDR1 and CDR2: SGHAT and FQNNGV. The CDR3 bases are TGTGCCAGCAGCTTAGTCGGGGAGACCCAGTACTTC. It specifies CASSLVGETQYF.

The V call is TRBV6-1, the J call TRBJ2-1; 7 bases fit TRBD2. The CDR3 sequence is 14 residues long. With V trimmed by 6 bases and J by 10 bases, 12 bases remained unmatched. Per the germline V gene, CDR1 is MNHNS and CDR2 is SASEGT. The CDR3, as DNA: TGTGCCAGCAGCCCTGGGATCGGGACTAAGGAGCAGTTCTTC. This gives the protein CASSPGIGTKEQFF.

The table lists this clonotype with many counts. The rearrangement links TRBV24-1 to TRBJ2-3; D possibly corresponds to TRBD2 (5 bases). The ends were cut back, 9 bases at V and 4 bases at J, with 13 bases in the middle. Germline V gene data show CDR1 as KGHDR and CDR2 as SFDVKD. There are 13 residues in the CDR3. The CDR3 DNA reads TGTGCCACCGCACCGGGAAGGGCAGATACGCAGTATTTT. As protein: CATAPGRADTQYF.

V is TRBV5-1 and J is TRBJ2-1; TRBD2 aligns across 9 bases. V lost 1 base, J lost 5 bases, and 10 bases stayed unmatched. CDR1 and CDR2 from the germline V gene are SGHRS and YFSETQ. The length of the CDR3 is 17 residues. The CDR3 DNA is TGCGCCAGCAGCTTGTCCGCGACAGCGGGAGGAAACAATGAGCAGTTCTTC. Translating gives CASSLSATAGGNNEQFF.

The rearrangement uses TRBV10-3 and TRBJ1-4, with TRBD1 identical over 8 bases. CDR3 length: 15 residues. Trimming removed 10 bases from V and 0 bases from J; junction bases left unmatched: 7. The germline gives CDR1 ENHRY, CDR2 SYGVKD. The CDR3 coding sequence is TGTGCCACCAGGACAGGGCCCACAACTAATGAAAAACTGTTTTTT. Its protein product is CATRTGPTTNEKLFF.

There are many counts of this clonotype. The chain combines TRBV11-2 with TRBJ2-1, with a tentative D call TRBD2 (6 bases). The CDR3 extends over 14 amino acids. Germline loops: CDR1 SGHAT, CDR2 FQNNGV. V dropped 5 bases and J dropped 8 bases, with 16 bases sitting between them. This chain's CDR3 is CASSMTRNIDEQFF. The CDR3 bases are TGTGCCAGCAGCATGACTAGAAATATCGATGAGCAGTTCTTC.

This clonotype showed up just a few times. The rearrangement uses TRBV7-3 and TRBJ2-2; 9 bases agree with TRBD2. Trimming removed 5 bases from V and 1 base from J; junction bases left unmatched: 5. CDR3 length equals 16 residues. Per germline, CDR1 SGHTA and CDR2 FQGTGA. CDR3 in amino acids: CASSLPTSGNTGELFF. The CDR3 nucleotides are TGTGCCAGCAGCCTGCCGACTAGCGGGAACACCGGGGAGCTGTTTTTT.

This clonotype was counted a few times. The chain carries TRBV27 and TRBJ2-7; D is unresolved. The CDR3 loop spans 14 amino acids. V lost 4 bases and J 1 base, leaving 11 bases between the germline ends. Germline V gene data show CDR1 as MNHEY and CDR2 as SMNVEV (reference sequence). The CDR3 spells CASSSHLKSYEQYF. DNA of the CDR3: TGTGCCAGCAGTTCACACTTAAAATCCTACGAGCAGTACTTC.

This clonotype was observed a handful of times. This chain joins TRBV7-3 and TRBJ2-1, with TRBD2 identical over 8 bases. Unmatched junction bases numbered 12, after V lost 5 bases and J lost 6 bases. The CDR3 spans 16 residues. The germline gives CDR1 SGHTA, CDR2 FQGTGA. The CDR3 DNA reads as TGTGCCAGCAGCGCTAGGGGGGCGGGAGGAGGCAATGAGCAGTTCTTC. Protein sequence: CASSARGAGGGNEQFF.

In this sample, this clonotype turned up many times. The rearrangement uses TRBV7-2 and TRBJ2-5; 7 bases are a match to TRBD1. CDR3 size: 15 residues. V was pared by 3 bases and J by 3 bases, with 7 bases of the junction left unmatched. CDR1 and CDR2 (germline): SGHTA, FQGNSA. The DNA for the CDR3 is TGTGCCAGCAGCTTGGCCGGGACAGCTGAAGAGACCCAGTACTTC. Protein sequence: CASSLAGTAEETQYF.

This clonotype was recorded many times. The chain couples TRBV5-1 to TRBJ2-1; either TRBD1 or TRBD2 may supply D (5 bases each). The CDR3 contains 15 residues. The germline CDR1 and CDR2 sequences are SGHRS and YFSETQ. V was clipped by 5 bases and J by 5 bases, with 17 bases between them. This CDR3 is CASRVGAGYDNEQFF. CDR3 bases: TGCGCCAGCAGGGTCGGGGCAGGATACGACAATGAGCAGTTCTTC. The full variable domain, with the rest looked up from reference TRBV5-1 and TRBJ2-1, is KAGVTQTPRYLIKTRGQQVTLSCSPISGHRSVSWYQQTPGQGLQFLFEYFSETQRNKGNFPGRFSGRQFSNSRSEMNVSTLELGDSALYLCASRVGAGYDNEQFFGPGTRLTVL.

This chain links TRBV5-1 with TRBJ2-6; TRBD1 matches 8 bases. Trimming removed 4 bases from V and 1 base from J; junction bases left unmatched: 10. CDR3 size: 18 residues. From germline, CDR1 is SGHRS and CDR2 YFSETQ. CDR3 residues: CASSATGTGASGANVLTF. CDR3 nucleotide sequence: TGCGCCAGCAGCGCTACCGGGACAGGAGCTTCTGGGGCCAACGTCCTGACTTTC.

The gene calls are TRBV12-3 or TRBV12-4 and TRBJ2-3; 7 bases agree with TRBD1. The CDR3 is 16 residues long. The V segment lost 0 bases and the J segment 0 bases; nucleotides outside the gene matches: 3. CDR3 region: CASSLAATGSTDTQYF. For the CDR3, the DNA is TGTGCCAGCAGTTTAGCCGCGACAGGGAGCACAGATACGCAGTATTTT.

This clonotype was seen ten or more times. The genes are TRBV6-5 and TRBJ2-7; 8 bases align to TRBD1. The CDR3 extends over 18 amino acids. The germline CDR1 and CDR2 sequences are MNHEY and SVGAGI. Losses at the gene ends were 0 bases for V and 4 bases for J; bases not matched to a gene: 14. CDR3 sequence (DNA): TGTGCCAGCAGTTACTCTTTCGCGGCCCGGGACAGGTCTTACGAGCAGTACTTC. It encodes CASSYSFAARDRSYEQYF.

This clonotype was seen more than once but under ten times. This chain links TRBV4-1 with TRBJ2-3; D may be TRBD2 (6 bases). Trimming pared 1 base from V and 7 bases from J, leaving 15 bases between. The CDR3 has 15 residues. In germline, CDR1 is MGHRA, CDR2 YSYEKL. CDR3 DNA sequence: TGCGCCAGCAGCCAAGGGAGGGCCCCCACGAATACGCAGTATTTT. Protein product: CASSQGRAPTNTQYF.

This clonotype was detected only a few times. The V gene is TRBV7-2, the J gene TRBJ2-7; D gene unclear. The germline V and J ends were trimmed by 0 bases and 2 bases, with 8 bases remaining between them. The CDR3 sequence is 14 residues long. Per the germline V gene, CDR1 is SGHTA and CDR2 is FQGNSA. CDR3 nucleotide sequence: TGTGCCAGCAGCTTAGCGCCTTCGGCCTACGAGCAGTACTTC. Its protein product is CASSLAPSAYEQYF. Full variable domain (outside the CDR3, taken from reference TRBV7-2 and TRBJ2-7): GAGVSQSPSNKVTEKGKDVELRCDPISGHTALYWYRQSLGQGLEFLIYFQGNSAPDKSGLPSDRFSAERTGGSVSTLTIQRTQQEDSAVYLCASSLAPSAYEQYFGPGTRLTVT.

This clonotype showed up many times. The V call is TRBV7-9, the J call TRBJ2-5; D is unclear. Trimming pared 3 bases from V and 1 base from J, leaving 9 bases between. Per the germline V gene, CDR1 is SEHNR and CDR2 is FQNEAQ (reference sequence). This CDR3 is built from 14 residues. The CDR3: CASSFVRSQETQYF. CDR3 bases: TGTGCCAGCAGCTTCGTCAGAAGCCAAGAGACCCAGTACTTC.

In its sample, this clonotype was seen many times. The rearrangement uses TRBV11-2 and TRBJ2-7; 11 nucleotides line up with TRBD2. The CDR3 has 15 amino acids. The ends lost 2 bases at V and 8 bases at J; junction bases unmatched: 8. Germline V gives CDR1 SGHAT, CDR2 FQNNGV. CDR3 in amino acids: CASSLQLAGVTQQYF. The CDR3 DNA is TGTGCCAGCAGCTTACAACTAGCGGGAGTTACCCAGCAGTACTTC. The complete variable domain, with remaining parts taken from reference TRBV11-2 and TRBJ2-7, reads EAGVAQSPRYKIIEKRQSVAFWCNPISGHATLYWYQQILGQGPKLLIQFQNNGVVDDSQLPKDRFSAERLKGVDSTLKIQPAKLEDSAVYLCASSLQLAGVTQQYFGPGTRLTVT.

The V gene is TRBV5-1, the J gene TRBJ2-7, with TRBD2 matching 8 bases. This CDR3 spans 14 amino acids. CDR1 SGHRS and CDR2 YFSETQ come from the germline V gene. V shed 3 bases, J shed 3 bases, and the junction held 5 bases outside the gene matches. The CDR3 DNA sequence: TGCGCCAGCAGCTCCGAGACTAGCGACTACGAGCAGTACTTC. Translation gives CASSSETSDYEQYF.

This rearrangement joins TRBV6-2 or TRBV6-3 to TRBJ1-1; D is unclear. V was cut by 10 bases and J by 6 bases, with 12 bases left in between. The length of the CDR3 is 11 residues. Germline V gene lookup returns CDR1 MNHEY and CDR2 SVGEGT. The CDR3 here is CATDQGSEAFF. DNA of the CDR3: TGTGCCACAGACCAAGGCTCTGAAGCTTTCTTT.

This clonotype showed up many times. The chain joins TRBV4-3 to TRBJ2-7; D perhaps matches TRBD2 (6 bases). Germline CDR1 is LGHNA and CDR2 is YSLEER. The CDR3 has 15 amino acids. The V end lost 0 bases, the J end lost 3 bases, and 12 bases lay between the germline ends. CDR3 region: CASSQDSGILYEQYF. The CDR3 nucleotides read TGCGCCAGCAGCCAAGATAGCGGCATCCTCTACGAGCAGTACTTC.

The chain carries TRBV30 and TRBJ2-3, with no clear D. The CDR3 is 15 amino acids. The V gene lost 3 bases and the J gene lost 2 bases, with 15 bases spanning the gap. The germline V gene has CDR1 GTSNPN and CDR2 SVGIG (reference sequence). The CDR3 DNA sequence: TGTGCCTGGAGATCAAGAAGACCCTACACAGATACGCAGTATTTT. This sequence encodes CAWRSRRPYTDTQYF.